What follows are 10 T cell receptor beta chains derived from one specimen sequenced in a study of OX40 agonist ivuxolimab in advanced cancers. TCRdb's table, derived via immunoSEQ multiplex PCR, lists solely in-frame clones and lacks some. The sample shows some 77,000 clones, over 80% of them seen only once. Sequencing used CD4+ or CD8+ T cells sorted from blood, obtained in a trial of the OX40 agonist ivuxolimab. The receptors were gathered from an adult with an advanced solid tumor such as melanoma, head and neck, liver or kidney cancer.

V is TRBV7-2 and J is TRBJ2-3; D is tentatively TRBD1 or TRBD2 (6 bases each). Germline lookup yields CDR1 SGHTA and CDR2 FQGNSA. This CDR3 spans 17 amino acids. Between the trimmed V and J ends, which lost 1 base and 0 bases, there was a span of 14 bases. The CDR3 is CASSLGYGGYSTDTQYF. The CDR3, as DNA: TGTGCCAGCAGCTTAGGGTACGGGGGCTACAGCACAGATACGCAGTATTTT.

The CDR3 here is CASSVPLMGRGGTDTQYF. CDR3 coding DNA: TGTGCCAGCAGCGTGCCCCTGATGGGCCGGGGGGGCACAGATACGCAGTATTTT. The rearrangement links TRBV9 to TRBJ2-3; 7 nucleotides match TRBD2. Losses at the gene ends were 2 bases for V and 1 base for J; bases not matched to a gene: 13. The CDR3 spans 18 residues. The V gene's germline CDR1 is SGDLS and CDR2 YYNGEE. Using reference TRBV9 and TRBJ2-3 for the parts outside the CDR3, the full variable domain is DSGVTQTPKHLITATGQRVTLRCSPRSGDLSVYWYQQSLDQGLQFLIQYYNGEERAKGNILERFSAQQFPDLHSELNLSSLELGDSALYFCASSVPLMGRGGTDTQYFGPGTRLTVL.

This chain joins TRBV7-6 and TRBJ1-5; 9 nucleotides agree with TRBD1. The germline CDR1 and CDR2 sequences are SGHVS and FNYEAQ. CDR3 length: 16 amino acids. Trimming at V came to 1 base and at J to 0 bases, leaving 1 base not matched to a gene. The CDR3 region is CASSLGQGGSNQPQHF. The CDR3 coding sequence is TGTGCCAGCAGCTTAGGACAGGGGGGTAGCAATCAGCCCCAGCATTTT.

V usage is TRBV30 and J usage is TRBJ1-3, with D perhaps TRBD1 (6 bases). Germline CDR1 is GTSNPN and CDR2 is SVGIG (reference sequence). The CDR3 is made up of 11 amino acids. The V end was cut by 8 bases, the J end by 4 bases, with 9 bases between. The CDR3 reads CATDRGNTIYF. CDR3 coding DNA: TGTGCCACCGACAGGGGAAACACCATATATTTT.

This clone is medium-sized within its sample. The V gene is TRBV9, the J gene TRBJ2-7, with 9 bases that match TRBD1. This CDR3 has 14 residues. Per the germline V gene, CDR1 is SGDLS and CDR2 is YYNGEE. J gave up 3 bases and V 3 bases, and 4 bases lay outside the gene matches. This chain's CDR3 is CASSGGTGIYEQYF. The CDR3 coding sequence is TGTGCCAGCAGCGGCGGGACAGGGATCTACGAGCAGTACTTC.

V usage is TRBV6-1 and J usage is TRBJ1-2, with D tentatively TRBD1 (6 bases). Trimming took 6 bases from V and 0 from J, leaving 14 bases between them. Germline V gene data show CDR1 as MNHNS and CDR2 as SASEGT. The CDR3 loop spans 15 amino acids. CDR3 residues: CASRPTDSANYGYTF. For the CDR3, the DNA is TGTGCCAGCAGACCGACGGACAGCGCTAACTATGGCTACACCTTC.

V and J are TRBV7-8 and TRBJ2-1; weak D call: TRBD1 (6 bases). CDR3 size: 15 residues. Germline V CDR1 and CDR2: SGHVS, FQNEAQ. V was trimmed by 1 base and J by 3 bases, leaving 10 bases between them. CDR3 in DNA: TGTGCCAGCAGCTTAGTGGGGGCCTTCTACAATGAGCAGTTCTTC. Its translation is CASSLVGAFYNEQFF. The full variable domain, with the rest looked up from reference TRBV7-8 and TRBJ2-1, is GAGVSQSPRYKVAKRGQDVALRCDPISGHVSLFWYQQALGQGPEFLTYFQNEAQLDKSGLPSDRFFAERPEGSVSTLKIQRTQQEDSAVYLCASSLVGAFYNEQFFGPGTRLTVL.

The chain recombines TRBV7-2 with TRBJ1-2; D remains unclear. This CDR3 comprises 13 residues. V was shortened by 3 bases and J by 1 base, with 6 bases between the two germline ends. Germline CDR1 reads SGHTA; CDR2 reads FQGNSA. CDR3 loop: CASSFRNNYGYTF. CDR3 nucleotides: TGTGCCAGCAGCTTTCGGAATAACTATGGCTACACCTTC. Looking up the rest from reference TRBV7-2 and TRBJ1-2 gives the full variable domain: GAGVSQSPSNKVTEKGKDVELRCDPISGHTALYWYRQSLGQGLEFLIYFQGNSAPDKSGLPSDRFSAERTGGSVSTLTIQRTQQEDSAVYLCASSFRNNYGYTFGSGTRLTVV.

The gene calls are TRBV6-5 and TRBJ2-7, with D possibly being TRBD1 (6 bases). Germline V CDR1 and CDR2: MNHEY, SVGAGI. Trimming stripped 0 bases from V and 1 base from J, with 13 bases between. CDR3 size: 16 residues. CDR3 region: CASSYSTGQKSYEQYF. The DNA for the CDR3 is TGTGCCAGCAGTTACTCGACGGGACAAAAATCCTACGAGCAGTACTTC.

The rearrangement links TRBV19 to TRBJ2-3, with 9 bases fitting TRBD2. From germline, CDR1 is LNHDA and CDR2 SQIVND (reference sequence). The CDR3 covers 16 residues. V lost 5 bases to trimming and J lost 3 bases; unmatched junction nucleotides: 9. CDR3 sequence (DNA): TGTGCCAGTAGTGAGTGGGCTAGCGGGGAGACAGATACGCAGTATTTT. This sequence encodes CASSEWASGETDTQYF.